This entry concerns a single T cell receptor beta chain. Its antigen is still unknown. V was trimmed by 0 bases and J by 2 bases, leaving 8 bases between them. This CDR3 comprises 15 residues. Germline-derived CDR1 and CDR2 are MNHEY and SVGAGI. About 9.5 x 10^4 TCR templates underwent assay in each sample. Repertoires were generated with immunoSEQ multiplex PCR, while TCRdb's copy carries only in-frame clones and drops some. The data show about 63,000 clones, 70% to 90% seen once. The data derive from a study of siplizumab effects on memory and regulatory T cells. Points from the study as a whole: Under siplizumab, alloreactive sequences traced to unstimulated CD4+ memory cells were significantly reduced. Suppression by proliferating Tregs derived from siplizumab cultures was not verified.

The V call is TRBV6-5, the J call TRBJ1-5; no firm D call. The sequence was collected from a human donor in good health. Material: memory CD4+ T cells sorted from blood. The CDR3 reads CASSYSWAGNQPQHF. DNA of the CDR3: TGTGCCAGCAGTTACTCTTGGGCGGGCAATCAGCCCCAGCATTTT.